Listed here is a single T cell receptor (beta chain). No antigen is known for it. Base qualities were left out, and no much larger clone turns up one base away. Its CDR3 holds 18 amino acids, cysteine through phenylalanine. The only DNA kept is the CDR3, 54 bases in frame from the first base. V has 6 bases trimmed and J has 2 bases trimmed; junction bases matching no gene number 9. For CDR1 and CDR2, the germline V gene lists MDHEN and SYDVKM. The data were taken from a study of shared clonotypes between healthy human individuals (TCRdb year 2020). Turning to the overall study: Three men and two women, aged 18 to 49 years, made up the cohort. Per donor, three plates each were used for CD4 naive and CD4 memory, two for CD8 naive, and one for CD8 memory. To estimate repertoire size and how much clonotype sharing occurs between individuals, the study deeply sequenced the blood TCR repertoires of five healthy adults. Libraries were prepared and TCR repertoires were sequenced by different laboratories using diverse techniques, in order to increase sequencing depth and limit assay-specific biases. Leukapheresis yielded between about 0.94 and 10 billion PBMCs per donor.

CD8 naive samples were CD45RO-negative cells positively selected for CCR7, giving a CD45RA+CCR7+ population that excluded TemRA cells. Healthy HIV-negative adults with no recently reported acute infections or vaccinations were included as donors. All donors were Caucasian adults living in Nashville, Tennessee, USA. Blood was collected by leukapheresis, and PBMCs were isolated by Ficoll-Histopaque density gradient centrifugation and then cryopreserved in liquid nitrogen vapor phase. Analytical flow cytometry was used to check the purity and quantity of every magnetically sorted T cell population. Each sorted fraction had its genomic DNA isolated and then quantified by UV absorbance on a Nanodrop 2000c. Using the deep immunoSEQ assay, multiplex PCR amplified TCR CDR3 regions from genomic DNA. Genomic DNA extracted from each cell subset was distributed evenly over all wells of several immunoSEQ 96-well plates, and each plate served as one replicate. For sorted subsets, approximately 190 ng genomic DNA, equal to about 30,000 T cell genomes, was loaded into each replicate PCR. Purified libraries were measured with a Qubit 3.0 fluorometer, size-checked on a Bioanalyzer 2100, and measured again with the KAPA Library Quantification kit. Every immunoSEQ 96-well plate was sequenced on a dedicated single-read 150-cycle Illumina NextSeq 550 flow cell. The published analysis was carried out like this. The immunoSEQ output contained only junctional sequences without quality scores, so filtering could not match that applied to full-length reads. Sequences were annotated with PyIR, a Python wrapper for IgBLAST v1.9, and V/J genes and CDR3 were assigned using IMGT germline references. Any read was removed if the V/J assignment was weak (E-value above 1e-6), the CDR3 was missing, or the read contained stop codons, out-of-frame junctions, or ambiguous translated residues. V3J clonotypes were defined as sequences sharing the same inferred V gene, J gene, and CDR3 amino acid sequence. To compute the percentage overlap between repertoires, the number of shared unique clonotypes was divided by the size of the smaller repertoire. Three approaches were used to assess repertoire richness: RTK rarefaction, the Chao1 estimator, and Recon v2.1 estimates of unobserved clonotypes. For all TCRbeta clonotypes obtained by the gDNA method from several donors, generation probabilities were computed with OLGA. In TCRdb, the immuneACCESS table is reduced to in-frame sequences with V and J assigned. These tables do not hold every clone; where another copy was compared, an unresolved V gene accounts for under half, and the others remain unexplained. That table furnishes V, J and clone size, whereas the DNA furnished D and trimming. The sample table holds nearly 2 million clones, of which about 94% were seen once. 1% to 1.5% of the sample belongs to the ten largest clones.

The study at large found these results: Incomplete sequencing was indicated by rarefaction of sorted-subset datasets, despite the large sequencing depth. Around 5% of naive CD4, more than 3% of naive CD8, 2.3% of memory CD4, and 0.4% of memory CD8 clonotypes were shared across several donors. Clonotypes shared by all four sorted-subset donors showed higher generation probabilities than non-shared clonotypes. Pairwise subsampling indicated that sequencing depth was expected to affect the degree of clonotype sharing among donors. Only blood was sampled, and tissue TCR repertoires likely differ from those in blood. Because the study included only a small number of donors, the genetic and exposure-history diversity represented was limited. Larger estimated clonotype richness was generally found for naive subsets than for memory subsets.

Sequencing was carried out using naive CD8+ T cells sorted from blood. What the cell subset or site label conveys for this sample: CD45RA+CCR7+. This clonotype was obtained from a man between 18 and 29 years old in good health. The rearrangement joined TRBV28 to TRBJ2-3; TRBD2 matches 15 bases in the middle. CDR3 loop: CASSGLAGGQFVTDTQYF. Here is the DNA: TGTGCCAGCAGCGGACTAGCGGGGGGGCAATTCGTCACAGATACGCAGTATTTT.